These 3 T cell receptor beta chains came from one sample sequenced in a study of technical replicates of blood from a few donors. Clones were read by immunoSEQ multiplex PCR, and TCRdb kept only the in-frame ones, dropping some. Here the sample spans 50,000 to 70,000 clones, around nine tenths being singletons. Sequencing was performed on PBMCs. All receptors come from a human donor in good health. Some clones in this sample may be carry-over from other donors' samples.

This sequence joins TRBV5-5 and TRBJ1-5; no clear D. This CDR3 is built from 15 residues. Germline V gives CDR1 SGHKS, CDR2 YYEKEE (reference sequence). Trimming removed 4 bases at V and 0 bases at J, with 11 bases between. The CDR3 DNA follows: TGTGCCAGCAGCAAACAGATAAATAGCAATCAGCCCCAGCATTTT. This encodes CASSKQINSNQPQHF.

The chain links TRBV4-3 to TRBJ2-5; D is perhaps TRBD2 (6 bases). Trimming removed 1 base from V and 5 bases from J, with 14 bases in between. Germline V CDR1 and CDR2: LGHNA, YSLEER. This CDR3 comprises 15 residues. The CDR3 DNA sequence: TGCGCCAGCAGCCAAGGGTACGGGGGTCGGGAGACCCAGTACTTC. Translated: CASSQGYGGRETQYF.

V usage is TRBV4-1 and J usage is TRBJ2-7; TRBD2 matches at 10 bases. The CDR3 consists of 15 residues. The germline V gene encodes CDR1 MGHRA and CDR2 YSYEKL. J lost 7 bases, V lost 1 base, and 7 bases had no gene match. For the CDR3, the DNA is TGCGCCAGCAGCCAAGGGACAGCGGGAGGGAGTGAGCAGTACTTC. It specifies CASSQGTAGGSEQYF.